This TCR beta chain derives from a study of blood T cell repertoires in COVID-19. This clone was seen a single time. Per the original methods: From reference gene primer amplification, estimates of nucleated cell counts were derived. The method was immunoSEQ multiplex PCR; TCRdb's version includes in-frame clones alone and lacks a portion of them. D and trimming come from the DNA, and the V and J calls and clone size come from that table. The sample lists 130,000 to 150,000 clones, more than 70% occurring once. From germline, CDR1 is LNHDA and CDR2 SQIVND (reference sequence). The V gene lost 9 bases and the J gene lost 0 bases, with 11 bases spanning the gap. The length of the CDR3 is 13 residues.

The sample taken for sequencing was peripheral blood. This clonotype was sampled from a human donor in a cohort sampled during active COVID-19. The V and J genes are TRBV19 and TRBJ1-2; D not resolved. The CDR3 region is CASSVESNYGYTF. CDR3 DNA sequence: TGTGCCAGCTCGGTGGAGTCTAACTATGGCTACACCTTC.